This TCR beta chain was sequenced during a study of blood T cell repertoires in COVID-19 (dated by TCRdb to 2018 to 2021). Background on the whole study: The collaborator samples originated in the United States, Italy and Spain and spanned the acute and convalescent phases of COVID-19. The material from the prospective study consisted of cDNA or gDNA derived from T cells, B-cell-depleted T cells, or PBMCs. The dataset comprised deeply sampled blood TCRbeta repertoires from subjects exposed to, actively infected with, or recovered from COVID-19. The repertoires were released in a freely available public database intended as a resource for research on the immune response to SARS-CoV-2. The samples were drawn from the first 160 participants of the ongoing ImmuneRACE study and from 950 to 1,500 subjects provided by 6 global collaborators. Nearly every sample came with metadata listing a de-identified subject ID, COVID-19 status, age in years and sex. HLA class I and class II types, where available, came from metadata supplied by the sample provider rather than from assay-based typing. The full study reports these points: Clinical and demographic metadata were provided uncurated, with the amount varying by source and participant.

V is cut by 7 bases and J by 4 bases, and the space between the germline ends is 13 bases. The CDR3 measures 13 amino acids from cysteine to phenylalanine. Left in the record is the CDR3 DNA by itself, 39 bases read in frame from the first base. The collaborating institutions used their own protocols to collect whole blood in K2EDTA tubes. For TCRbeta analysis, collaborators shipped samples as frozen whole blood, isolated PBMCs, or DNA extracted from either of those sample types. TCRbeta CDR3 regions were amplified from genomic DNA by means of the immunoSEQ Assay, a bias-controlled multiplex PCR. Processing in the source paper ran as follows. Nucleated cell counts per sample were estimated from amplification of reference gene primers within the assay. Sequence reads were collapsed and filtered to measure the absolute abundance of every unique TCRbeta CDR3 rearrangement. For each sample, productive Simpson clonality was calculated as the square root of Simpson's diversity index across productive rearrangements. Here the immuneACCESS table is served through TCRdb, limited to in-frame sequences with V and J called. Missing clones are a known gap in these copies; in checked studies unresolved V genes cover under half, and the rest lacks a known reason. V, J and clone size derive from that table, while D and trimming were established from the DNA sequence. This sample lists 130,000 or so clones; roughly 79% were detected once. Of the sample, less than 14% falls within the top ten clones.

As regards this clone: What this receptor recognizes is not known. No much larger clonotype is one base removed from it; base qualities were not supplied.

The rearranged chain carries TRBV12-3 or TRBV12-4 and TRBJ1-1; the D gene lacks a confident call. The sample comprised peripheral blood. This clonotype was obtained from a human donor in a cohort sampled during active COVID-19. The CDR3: CASNLPSGTEAFF. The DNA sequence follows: TGTGCCAGCAATCTACCTTCTGGCACTGAAGCTTTCTTT.